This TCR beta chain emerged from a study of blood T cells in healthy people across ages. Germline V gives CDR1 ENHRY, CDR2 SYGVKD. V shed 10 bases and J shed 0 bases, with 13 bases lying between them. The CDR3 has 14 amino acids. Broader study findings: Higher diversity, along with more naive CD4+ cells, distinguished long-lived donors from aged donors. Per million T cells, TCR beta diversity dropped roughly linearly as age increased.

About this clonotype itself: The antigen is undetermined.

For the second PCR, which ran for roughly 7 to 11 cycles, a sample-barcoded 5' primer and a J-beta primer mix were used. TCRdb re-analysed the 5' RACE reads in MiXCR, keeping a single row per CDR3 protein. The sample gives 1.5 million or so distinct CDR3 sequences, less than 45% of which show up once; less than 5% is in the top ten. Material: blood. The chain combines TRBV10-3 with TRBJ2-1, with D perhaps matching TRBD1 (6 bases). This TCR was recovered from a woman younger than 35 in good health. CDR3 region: CASEGVGSYNEQFF. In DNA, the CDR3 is TGTGCCAGTGAGGGGGTAGGCTCCTACAATGAGCAGTTCTTC.